Here is one T cell receptor beta chain with its context. The sample belongs to a study of technical replicates of blood from a handful of donors. The repertoire was sequenced with immunoSEQ multiplex PCR; TCRdb's copy has only in-frame clones and lacks some. Found here are about 80,000 clones, around 94% of them singletons; the top ten hold about 0.37%. This CDR3 comprises 15 residues. In germline, CDR1 is SGHRS, CDR2 YFSETQ. Trimming pared 5 bases from V and 1 base from J, leaving 15 bases between. The sequence was obtained from a human donor in good health. The sequencing sample was made of T cells isolated from PBMCs. This rearrangement joins TRBV5-1 to TRBJ2-5; tentative D call: TRBD2 (5 bases). The CDR3 DNA follows: TGCGCCAGCAGACGATACGGGAATTCCCAAGAGACCCAGTACTTC. Residues: CASRRYGNSQETQYF.